This T cell receptor beta chain came from a study of blood T cell repertoires in COVID-19. Study-level information: Acute and convalescent COVID-19 specimens originated in the United States, Italy and Spain.

Study processing details: Reference gene primer amplification gave nucleated cell count estimates. Data came from immunoSEQ multiplex PCR; TCRdb stores just in-frame clones and leaves some out. That table is the source of V, J and clone size, and D and trimming were worked out from the DNA. The sample yields 90,000 or so clones, about nine tenths seen once. Enrolment of Seattle patients took place during active infection, and they were followed longitudinally. The clonotype was recovered from a man in his fifties or sixties with COVID-19, enrolled during active disease. Sequencing input: peripheral blood.

The CDR3 protein is CASSYSPSRAKNIQYF. DNA of the CDR3: TGTGCCAGCAGTTACTCCCCCAGTCGAGCCAAAAACATTCAGTACTTC. The chain is built from TRBV6-2 or TRBV6-3 and TRBJ2-4; D is unresolved. Germline CDR1 is MNHEY and CDR2 is SVGEGT. This CDR3 is 16 amino acids long. Trimming left V 0 bases short and J 0 bases short, with 9 bases between.